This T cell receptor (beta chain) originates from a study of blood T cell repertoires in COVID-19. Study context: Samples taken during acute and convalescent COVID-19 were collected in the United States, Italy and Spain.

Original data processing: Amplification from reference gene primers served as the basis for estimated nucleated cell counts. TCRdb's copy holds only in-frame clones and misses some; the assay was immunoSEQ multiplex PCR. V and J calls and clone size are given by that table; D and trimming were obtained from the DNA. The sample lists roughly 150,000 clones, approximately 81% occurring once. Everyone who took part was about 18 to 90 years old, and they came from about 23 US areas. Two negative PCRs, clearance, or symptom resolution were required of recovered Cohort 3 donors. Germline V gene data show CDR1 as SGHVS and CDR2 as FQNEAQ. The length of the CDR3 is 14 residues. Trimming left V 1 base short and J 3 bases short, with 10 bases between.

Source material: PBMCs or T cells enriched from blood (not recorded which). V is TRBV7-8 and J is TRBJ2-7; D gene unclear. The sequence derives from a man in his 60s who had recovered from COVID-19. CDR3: CASSLEAASYEQYF. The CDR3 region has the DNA TGTGCCAGCAGCTTAGAAGCAGCGAGCTACGAGCAGTACTTC. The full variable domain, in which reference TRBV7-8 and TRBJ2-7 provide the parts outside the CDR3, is GAGVSQSPRYKVAKRGQDVALRCDPISGHVSLFWYQQALGQGPEFLTYFQNEAQLDKSGLPSDRFFAERPEGSVSTLKIQRTQQEDSAVYLCASSLEAASYEQYFGPGTRLTVT.